This TCR beta chain was found in a study of HIV-infected patients and healthy controls. For the study at large: No general T-cell lymphocytopenia was present, and per-chain CDR3 totals resembled those of controls.

Roughly three months, about 14 weeks, into antiretroviral therapy, follow-up blood was collected. The repertoire came from unfractionated whole blood and reflected all unsorted peripheral T cells. This clonotype was recorded at least ten times. cDNA was made from 500 ng RNA using alpha and beta constant primers. Separate chain-specific third strand synthesis with multiplexing indices produced the alpha and beta libraries. Via MiXCR, TCRdb re-called the 5' RACE reads, giving one row per CDR3 protein. The data show about 6,600 distinct CDR3 sequences, with 7% to 10% seen just once and 20% held by the top ten. The CDR3 is made up of 13 amino acids. CDR1 and CDR2 from the germline V gene are DFQATT and SNEGSKA (reference sequence). J gave up 5 bases and V 1 base, and 2 bases lay outside the gene matches.

The sequenced sample was blood, obtained during antiretroviral therapy. The gene calls are TRBV20-1 and TRBJ1-2, with 9 bases lining up with TRBD1. The receptor comes from an adult with HIV infection. The CDR3: CSARGGQGYGYTF. Here the CDR3 DNA reads TGCAGTGCTAGAGGGGGACAGGGATATGGCTACACCTTC.